A selection of T cell receptor beta chains follows, all from one sample in a study of persistence of HIV-infected CD4 T cells. Libraries were prepared by immunoSEQ multiplex PCR; TCRdb keeps only in-frame clonotypes and omits some of them. The sample gives 10,000 to 15,000 clones, over 60% of which show up once; about 18% is in the top ten. Their cognate antigens are unknown. The material was CD4+ T cells sorted from PBMCs after roughly 20-hour stimulation, obtained from a patient who received antiretroviral therapy. These TCRs come from an adult man with HIV who was CMV-seropositive. CDR3s include the opening cysteine and the closing phenylalanine or tryptophan. D genes are given only for firm matches. Some rows mark clone size as missing; the rest say once, few, many or name a class of expanded clone.

TRBJ1-1 | TRBV3-1/TRBV3-2 | . | once | TGTGCCAGCAGCCTCCAAGACAGGAACACTGAAGCTTTCTTT | CASSLQDRNTEAFF
TRBJ1-1 | TRBV28 | TRBD1 | . | TGTGCCAGCAGCCCACGACAGGGAGGTTGGAGCACTGAAGCTTTCTTT | CASSPRQGGWSTEAFF
TRBJ2-7 | TRBV2 | TRBD1 | . | TGTGCCAGCAATATCTGGACAGGGACCTACGAGCAGTACTTC | CASNIWTGTYEQYF
TRBJ1-1 | TRBV5-1 | . | once | TGCGCCAGCAGCTTGGAAACGGTTTACACTGAAGCTTTCTTT | CASSLETVYTEAFF
TRBJ2-3 | TRBV5-1 | . | few | TGCGCCAGCAGCTTGTTAGGGCGGCTAGCGTCAGATACGCAGTATTTT | CASSLLGRLASDTQYF
TRBJ2-6 | TRBV18 | . | . | TGTGCCAGCTCACCACCGATTGGGGCAGGTGGGGCCAACGTCCTGACTTTC | CASSPPIGAGGANVLTF
TRBJ2-2 | TRBV5-1 | . | . | TGCGCCACCGCTTCCCTGGGGGACACCGGGGAGCTGTTTTTT | CATASLGDTGELFF
TRBJ1-4 | TRBV19 | . | . | TGTGCCAGTAGGGCGCACCGGGCTGCAACTAATGAAAAACTGTTTTTT | CASRAHRAATNEKLFF
TRBJ1-3 | TRBV18 | . | . | TGTGCCAGCTCACCACCAGGCGGAAGGGCCTCTGGAAACACCATATATTTT | CASSPPGGRASGNTIYF
TRBJ2-1 | TRBV5-1 | . | . | TGCGCCAGCAGCCCGAGGCCTGACAATGAGCAGTTCTTC | CASSPRPDNEQFF
TRBJ1-1 | TRBV18 | . | few | TGTGCCAGCTCACCCGATTTTGGGGACACTGAAGCTTTCTTT | CASSPDFGDTEAFF
TRBJ1-5 | TRBV2 | . | . | TGTGCCAGCAGTGCAGATAGCAATCAGCCCCAGCATTTT | CASSADSNQPQHF
TRBJ2-7 | TRBV2 | TRBD1 | . | TGTGCCAGCAGCGCCAAAAATCTACAGGGGTCAAACTTC | CASSAKNLQGSNF
TRBJ1-1 | TRBV12-5 | TRBD1 | few | TGTGCTAGTGGTTCCCCCAGGACAGGGGGGAACACTGAAGCTTTCTTT | CASGSPRTGGNTEAFF
TRBJ1-1 | TRBV6-5 | TRBD1 | . | TGTGCCAGTGGGACAGGGATCAGGGACACTGAAGCTTTCTTT | CASGTGIRDTEAFF
TRBJ2-7 | TRBV29-1 | TRBD1 | . | TGCAGCGTGGGGGCAGGACAGGGTATCGAGCAGTACTTC | CSVGAGQGIEQYF
TRBJ1-2 | TRBV5-1 | . | . | TGCGCCAGCAGCCAAGGGGTAGACAGCACCTATGGCTACACCTTC | CASSQGVDSTYGYTF
TRBJ1-2 | TRBV29-1 | . | . | TGCAGCGCCCTGCCAGGGAAGGATGGCTACACCTTC | CSALPGKDGYTF
TRBJ2-1 | TRBV7-9 | . | . | TGTGCCAGCAGCCCTAGGGCTACTCCCTACAATGAGCAGTTCTTC | CASSPRATPYNEQFF
TRBJ2-7 | TRBV6-5 | . | . | TGTGCCAGCTCCCCTGAGGGGGGCGTTATCTACGAGCAGTACTTC | CASSPEGGVIYEQYF
TRBJ1-3 | TRBV4-2 | TRBD1 | large | TGTGCCAGCAGCCGCATAGCCATCACGACAGGGCAAGCGGGAAACACCATATATTTT | CASSRIAITTGQAGNTIYF
TRBJ2-3 | TRBV28 | . | . | TGTGCCAGCAGTTTGGCGGATAGCACAGATACGCAGTATTTT | CASSLADSTDTQYF
TRBJ1-1 | TRBV9 | . | . | TGTGCCAGCAGCGTAGACATTCTGAACACTGAAGCTTTCTTT | CASSVDILNTEAFF
TRBJ2-4 | TRBV15 | TRBD1 | . | TGTGCCACCAGCAGAGCCGGGACAGGGGAAAACATTCAGTACTTC | CATSRAGTGENIQYF
TRBJ2-3 | TRBV9 | TRBD2 | . | TGTGCCAGCAGCGTAGGAGCGGGGGGGAGCACAGATACGCAGTATTTT | CASSVGAGGSTDTQYF
TRBJ1-2 | TRBV7-8 | . | . | TGTGCCAGCAGCCTATCCGGGTTTGGCTACACCTTC | CASSLSGFGYTF
TRBJ2-1 | TRBV5-1 | . | . | TGCGCCAGCAGCCCCGGCCTGGGAAACAATGAGCAGTTCTTC | CASSPGLGNNEQFF
TRBJ1-1 | TRBV7-2 | TRBD1 | . | TGTGCCAGCAGACGACAGGGTGGCCTTAACACTGAAGCTTTCTTT | CASRRQGGLNTEAFF
TRBJ2-7 | TRBV6-5 | . | . | TGTGCCAGCAGTTACACACCCGACGGGGTGGTAGAGCAGTACTTC | CASSYTPDGVVEQYF
TRBJ1-5 | TRBV19 | . | . | TGTGCCAGTAGTAACGGGGGCGGCAATCAGCCCCAGCATTTT | CASSNGGGNQPQHF
TRBJ1-2 | TRBV24-1 | TRBD1 | . | TGTGCCACCAGCTCGTCCGGGACAGGGGGTAACTATGGCTACACCTTC | CATSSSGTGGNYGYTF
TRBJ2-3 | TRBV9 | . | . | TGTGCCAGCAGTGAACGGACTTACACAGATACGCAGTATTTT | CASSERTYTDTQYF
TRBJ1-6 | TRBV19 | . | . | TGTGCCAGTAGTGTGAGACAGAATAATTCACCCCTCCACTTT | CASSVRQNNSPLHF
TRBJ2-2 | TRBV5-4 | TRBD2 | few | TGTGCCAGCAGCCCGGGGGGGAGTATTGGCACCGGGGAGCTGTTTTTT | CASSPGGSIGTGELFF
TRBJ2-7 | TRBV12-3/TRBV12-4 | . | . | TGTGCCAGCAGTTTGGGGGGTAACGAGCAGTACTTC | CASSLGGNEQYF
TRBJ2-3 | TRBV27 | . | . | TGTGCCAGCAGTTTACGGGGACTGAATACGCAGTATTTT | CASSLRGLNTQYF
TRBJ2-2 | TRBV28 | . | . | TGTGCCAGCAGTTTAAATACGGGCACCGGGGAGCTGTTTTTT | CASSLNTGTGELFF
TRBJ1-1 | TRBV5-1 | TRBD1 | . | TGCGCCAGCAGCCCAGGGGGCGGAACTGAAGCTTTCTTT | CASSPGGGTEAFF
TRBJ1-3 | TRBV6-5 | TRBD1 | once | TGTGCCAGCAGCCTACAGGGGGTTGGAAACACCATATATTTT | CASSLQGVGNTIYF
TRBJ2-7 | TRBV7-9 | TRBD2 | . | TGTGCCAGCAGCTTAGGTAGCGGGCCCTACGAGCAGTACTTC | CASSLGSGPYEQYF
TRBJ1-2 | TRBV6-5 | . | few | TGTGCCAGCAGTACCCCTTCGACAGCTTCTTATGGCTACACCTTC | CASSTPSTASYGYTF